This T cell receptor beta chain originates from a study of T cell repertoires in cytomegalovirus infection. Overall study context: Well-studied HLA-B-restricted CMV epitopes were used in the study alongside recently identified HLA-C-restricted ones. The public TCR beta signatures pointed to both CMV infection and matching HLA type. Study-wide points: HLA-C-restricted CMV clonotypes gave the most frequent clonotype in two of eight donors. Totalled public TCR beta family frequency picked out people who carried CMV plus the relevant HLA.

TCRdb ran MiXCR on the reads and lists one entry per CDR3 protein. Among 100,000 to 150,000 distinct CDR3 sequences, 25% to 35% were seen once, and the ten largest hold roughly three fifths. Note on this clonotype: What it recognizes is unknown.

Trimming at V came to 1 base and at J to 1 base, leaving 8 bases not matched to a gene. The germline gives CDR1 SGHVS, CDR2 FQNEAQ. CDR3 size: 17 residues. The rearrangement joins TRBV7-8 to TRBJ2-3, with 7 bases identical to TRBD2. The sequencing used CD8+ T cells from cultured PBMCs, collected from culture after CMV antigen stimulation. The TCR comes from a human donor in good health (CMV status not recorded). Some clones in this sample may be carry-over from other donors' samples. CDR3 residues: CASSLVVGGGGTDTQYF. The CDR3 bases are TGTGCCAGCAGCTTAGTCGTGGGTGGGGGGGGCACAGATACGCAGTATTTT. The full variable domain, its missing parts supplied by reference TRBV7-8 and TRBJ2-3, is GAGVSQSPRYKVAKRGQDVALRCDPISGHVSLFWYQQALGQGPEFLTYFQNEAQLDKSGLPSDRFFAERPEGSVSTLKIQRTQQEDSAVYLCASSLVVGGGGTDTQYFGPGTRLTVL.